The sequence of this TCR beta chain was determined in a study of CD8 T cells in Susac syndrome. RNA in amounts of 0.5 to 1 ug was reverse transcribed with random hexamers. It was immunoSEQ multiplex PCR that amplified TCR beta CDR3 across 54 Vbeta and 13 Jbeta. One entry per CDR3 protein, called by TCRdb with MiXCR from the immunoSEQ multiplex PCR reads. The profile covers roughly 120,000 distinct CDR3 sequences, with around 94% appearing a single time and roughly 0.087% taken by the ten largest. The study sequenced TCR beta in blood CD8+ and CD4+ T cells. Negative isolation yielded the CD8+ and CD4+ T cells, while FACS enriched the TEMRA cells. The CDR3 is made up of 16 amino acids. The V gene's germline CDR1 is SQVTM and CDR2 ANQGSEA. Trimming cost V 7 bases and J 5 bases; bases outside gene matches: 16.

The sequenced sample consisted of CD4+ T cells from PBMCs. The chain links TRBV29-1 to TRBJ2-2; TRBD2 matches at 7 bases. The TCR originated in a human donor in good health. The CDR3 coding sequence is TGCAGCGCACCCGGGGGGAGTGGGAGCCCGACCGGGGAGCTGTTTTTT. It translates to CSAPGGSGSPTGELFF.